This T cell receptor (beta chain) came from a study of cytomegalovirus exposure and HLA in healthy donors. Primers for the PCR totalled 60 Vbeta and 13 Jbeta. Profiling relied on immunoSEQ multiplex PCR, and the TCRdb table lists in-frame clones only, not all of them. Its table records 90,000 to 100,000 clones. V dropped 5 bases and J dropped 2; count of bases not matched to a gene: 1. Germline loops: CDR1 SGHTA, CDR2 FQGNSA. This CDR3 has 13 amino acids. Points from the study as a whole: A likely sequencing artifact accounted for one observed cluster of highly shared sequence variants. Published work reported that the classifier diagnosed cytomegalovirus status with high specificity and sensitivity. Later analysis demonstrated an association between a missense DCLRE1C variant and TCR beta V- and J-gene trimming.

Regarding this clone: Antigen unknown.

This rearrangement joins TRBV7-2 to TRBJ2-7; 9 bases fit TRBD2. Sequenced input: PBMCs. This TCR was sampled from a woman between 25 and 40 years old in good health and CMV-seronegative. The CDR3 spells CASSKREAYEQYF. The CDR3 DNA reads as TGTGCCAGCAGCAAGCGGGAGGCCTACGAGCAGTACTTC.